One and the same sample provided the 22 T cell receptor beta chains below, sequenced in a study of shared clonotypes between healthy human individuals. Profiled with immunoSEQ multiplex PCR; TCRdb holds only in-frame clones, not every one. The sample holds around 480,000 clones, about 80% seen once. Sequencing was carried out using PBMCs. Receptors originate from a middle-aged woman in good health. Some clones in this sample may be carry-over from other donors' samples.

This chain joins TRBV5-4 and TRBJ2-1; 7 positions agree with TRBD2. V trimming: 1 base; J trimming: 4 bases; junction bases outside the gene matches: 8. The CDR3 totals 16 residues. Germline CDR1 is SGHNT and CDR2 is YYREEE (reference sequence). Here the CDR3 reads CASSLIFTSAYNEQFF. The CDR3, as DNA: TGTGCCAGCAGCTTGATCTTTACTAGCGCTTACAATGAGCAGTTCTTC.

For this clone: Other DNA sequences from this sample encode an identical CDR3 as well. The chain couples TRBV6-5 to TRBJ2-3; D is undetermined. CDR1 is MNHEY and CDR2 is SVGAGI in the germline V gene. This CDR3 region has 13 residues. The ends were cut back, 6 bases at V and 1 base at J, with 8 bases in the middle. CDR3 sequence (DNA): TGTGCCAGCAGACCGCCGGGCACAGATACGCAGTATTTT. This sequence encodes CASRPPGTDTQYF.

The chain combines TRBV7-3 with TRBJ1-1; D remains ambiguous. From germline, CDR1 is SGHTA and CDR2 FQGTGA. Trimming took off 4 bases at V and 1 base at J, with 7 bases between the two ends. The CDR3 runs 13 residues. The CDR3 loop reads CASSSEGNTEAFF. As DNA, the CDR3 is TGTGCCAGCAGCTCAGAGGGGAACACTGAAGCTTTCTTT.

The chain is built from TRBV10-2 and TRBJ2-5, with 8 bases identical to TRBD2. Losses at the gene ends were 3 bases for V and 0 bases for J; bases not matched to a gene: 3. CDR1 is WSHSY, CDR2 SAAADI, per germline. The CDR3 totals 15 residues. The CDR3 DNA reads TGCGCCAGCAGTGATCGAGCGGGGGACCAAGAGACCCAGTACTTC. It translates to CASSDRAGDQETQYF.

This rearrangement joins TRBV4-3 to TRBJ1-5; no clear D gene. From germline, CDR1 is LGHNA and CDR2 YSLEER. The germline V and J ends were trimmed by 4 bases and 5 bases, with 12 bases remaining between them. This CDR3 is 14 amino acids long. DNA for the CDR3: TGCGCCAGCAGCCGCGTGCGGGGTGATCAGCCCCAGCATTTT. Translating gives CASSRVRGDQPQHF.

The V gene is TRBV5-1, the J gene TRBJ2-3; TRBD1 matches at 9 bases. This CDR3 has 18 amino acids. Germline values: CDR1 SGHRS, CDR2 YFSETQ. The V gene end was trimmed by 4 bases and the J gene end by 3 bases; junction bases not matched to a gene: 15. CDR3 in amino acids: CASSPGQGLSASTDTQYF. For the CDR3, the DNA is TGCGCCAGCAGCCCGGGACAGGGCCTTTCGGCGTCGACAGATACGCAGTATTTT.

In its sample, this clone was seen a few times. The rearrangement joins TRBV7-9 to TRBJ1-1; weak D call: TRBD1 (6 bases). The germline V gene has CDR1 SEHNR and CDR2 FQNEAQ (reference sequence). The CDR3 totals 15 residues. V was pared by 0 bases and J by 4 bases, with 12 bases between. CDR3 sequence (DNA): TGTGCCAGCAGCTTAGCTAGCGGGGGGCCCACTGAAGCTTTCTTT. This gives the protein CASSLASGGPTEAFF.

The chain links TRBV7-3 to TRBJ2-2, with 9 nucleotides matching TRBD2. The CDR3 totals 15 residues. Trimming removed 6 bases from V and 3 bases from J; junction bases left unmatched: 5. Germline assignment: CDR1 SGHTA and CDR2 FQGTGA. CDR3 DNA: TGTGCCAGCAGGGTTAGCGGGGGATACACCGGGGAGCTGTTTTTT. Translated, it gives CASRVSGGYTGELFF.

The chain recombines TRBV6-1 with TRBJ2-7, with 10 bases matching TRBD1. The ends lost 1 base at V and 3 bases at J; junction bases unmatched: 9. The CDR3 length is 17 residues. Per germline, CDR1 MNHNS and CDR2 SASEGT. The DNA of the CDR3 is TGTGCCAGCAGTGAAGATCCCGCGGGACAGGGGCTCTACGAGCAGTACTTC. Its protein product is CASSEDPAGQGLYEQYF.

The V and J genes are TRBV15 and TRBJ1-5, with 10 positions matching TRBD1. The CDR3 loop spans 17 amino acids. CDR1 and CDR2 from the germline V gene are LNHNV and YYDKDF (reference sequence). V lost 1 base, J lost 1 base, and 4 bases stayed unmatched. This CDR3 is CATSRGTGGFSNQPQHF. The CDR3 nucleotides are TGTGCCACCAGCAGAGGGACAGGGGGATTCAGCAATCAGCCCCAGCATTTT.

CDR3 amino acids: CASSESRTNYGYTF. The CDR3, as DNA: TGCGCCAGCAGTGAGTCAAGGACTAACTATGGCTACACCTTC. This chain links TRBV10-2 with TRBJ1-2; D uncertain. Germline V gene data show CDR1 as WSHSY and CDR2 as SAAADI. The CDR3 contains 14 residues. Trimming shortened V by 0 bases and J by 0 bases, and 5 bases separated the two germline ends.

The count of this clone is one. V is TRBV5-4 and J is TRBJ1-4; TRBD1 matches at 8 bases. From germline, CDR1 is SGHNT and CDR2 YYREEE (reference sequence). Losses at the gene ends were 4 bases for V and 8 bases for J; bases not matched to a gene: 7. The length of the CDR3 is 14 residues. The CDR3 sequence: CASSAGQAFEKLFF. The CDR3 nucleotides are TGTGCCAGCAGCGCGGGACAGGCTTTCGAAAAACTGTTTTTT.

The sample holds a few counts of this clone. This rearrangement joins TRBV30 to TRBJ1-2; TRBD1 might be the D (5 bases). The V and J ends lost 3 bases and 10 bases respectively, with 12 bases between them. Germline-derived CDR1 and CDR2 are GTSNPN and SVGIG (reference sequence). The CDR3 contains 11 residues. The CDR3 nucleotides are TGTGCCTGGAGCCTAGGAGGGGACTACACCTTC. Translated: CAWSLGGDYTF.

The gene calls are TRBV9 and TRBJ2-5, with 7 bases fitting TRBD2. The J segment lost 5 bases and the V segment lost 5 bases, leaving 15 bases of the junction unmatched. The CDR3 length is 16 residues. Looked up from germline, CDR1 is SGDLS and CDR2 is YYNGEE. The CDR3 sequence: CASRGGRLRGGETQYF. CDR3 bases: TGTGCCAGCAGGGGAGGGCGGCTCCGTGGTGGCGAGACCCAGTACTTC.

This sequence joins TRBV11-2 and TRBJ2-7; 7 nucleotides align to TRBD2. This CDR3 has 17 amino acids. Germline V gene data show CDR1 as SGHAT and CDR2 as FQNNGV. Trimming took 0 bases from V and 2 from J; bases not matched to a gene: 10. CDR3 residues: CASSLDDDGRRPYEQYF. The CDR3 DNA reads as TGTGCCAGCAGCTTAGATGACGACGGGAGGCGCCCCTACGAGCAGTACTTC.

V gene TRBV6-1 combines with J gene TRBJ2-3; TRBD2 aligns across 8 bases. CDR3 length: 14 amino acids. After removal of 8 bases from V and 2 bases from J, the junction contained 6 bases not matched to a gene. Looked up from germline, CDR1 is MNHNS and CDR2 is SASEGT. The DNA for the CDR3 is TGTGCCAGCGGCCGGGGGGGACACACAGATACGCAGTATTTT. The encoded protein is CASGRGGHTDTQYF.

This clone came up a few times. The rearrangement joins TRBV5-5 to TRBJ2-7, with 8 bases matching TRBD1. Germline V gene sequence: CDR1 SGHKS, CDR2 YYEKEE (reference sequence). CDR3 length: 16 residues. V gave up 4 bases and J gave up 0 bases; unmatched junction bases: 9. The CDR3 here is CASSMNRGWFSYEQYF. CDR3 nucleotides: TGTGCCAGCAGCATGAACAGGGGGTGGTTCTCCTACGAGCAGTACTTC. Based on the CDR3 plus reference TRBV5-5 and TRBJ2-7, the full variable domain is DAGVTQSPTHLIKTRGQQVTLRCSPISGHKSVSWYQQVLGQGPQFIFQYYEKEERGRGNFPDRFSARQFPNYSSELNVNALLLGDSALYLCASSMNRGWFSYEQYFGPGTRLTVT.

The V gene is TRBV6-6, the J gene TRBJ2-7, with a weak D call TRBD2 (5 bases). This CDR3 spans 16 amino acids. The ends were cut back, 0 bases at V and 0 bases at J, with 12 bases in the middle. Germline CDR1 reads MNHNY; CDR2 reads SVGAGI (reference sequence). Written as DNA, the CDR3 is TGTGCCAGCAGTTACTCGAGACAAGGGAGCTCCTACGAGCAGTACTTC. Amino acid sequence: CASSYSRQGSSYEQYF.

The table lists this clone with a few counts. The chain combines TRBV7-2 with TRBJ2-2, with D perhaps assigned TRBD1 or TRBD2 (5 bases each). The CDR3 runs to 15 residues. The germline V and J ends were trimmed by 5 bases and 0 bases, with 10 bases remaining between them. Germline V lookup: CDR1 SGHTA, CDR2 FQGNSA. Here the CDR3 DNA reads TGTGCCAGCAGCCGGCTGGGGGCGAACACCGGGGAGCTGTTTTTT. This translates into CASSRLGANTGELFF.

The J gene is TRBJ1-5, the V gene TRBV30; 7 bases are a match to TRBD1. Germline assignment: CDR1 GTSNPN and CDR2 SVGIG (reference sequence). There are 13 residues in the CDR3. Losses at the gene ends were 5 bases for V and 3 bases for J; bases not matched to a gene: 4. CDR3 nucleotides: TGTGCCTGGGCGACAGGGTTCAATCAGCCCCAGCATTTT. The encoded protein is CAWATGFNQPQHF.

This clone was observed a handful of times. The chain joins TRBV15 to TRBJ1-1, with 10 bases fitting TRBD1. V shed 9 bases, J shed 1 base, and the junction held 5 bases outside the gene matches. Germline assignment: CDR1 LNHNV and CDR2 YYDKDF (reference sequence). This CDR3 has 14 amino acids. This CDR3 is CATQRDRGNTEAFF. The DNA for the CDR3 is TGTGCCACGCAGCGGGACAGGGGGAACACTGAAGCTTTCTTT.

This clone was counted ten times or more. Other DNA sequences in the same sample also yield this CDR3. The chain joins TRBV7-9 to TRBJ2-1; possibly TRBD2 for D (7 bases). This CDR3 is 16 amino acids long. V gave up 5 bases and J gave up 0 bases, with 14 bases separating them. The germline V gene has CDR1 SEHNR and CDR2 FQNEAQ (reference sequence). CDR3 sequence reads: CASSPRGGSSYNEQFF. The CDR3 DNA follows: TGTGCCAGCAGCCCTAGGGGGGGGTCCTCCTACAATGAGCAGTTCTTC.